This T cell receptor (beta chain) was captured by sequencing in a study of beta chain features in type 1 diabetes. Findings of the study overall: Insertions at VDJ junctions were less frequent in type 1 diabetes patients. These patients also deleted more nucleotides at the same junctions.

CD45RO/CCR7/CD25/CD127/CD95/CD27 staining was used to isolate CD4+ naive, central memory, regulatory and stem cell-like memory cells by sorting. Expressed TCRB transcripts got sequenced, as all isolated RNA was reverse transcribed. Data came from immunoSEQ multiplex PCR; TCRdb stores just in-frame clones and leaves some out. The sample holds 350,000 to 450,000 clones, more than 11% seen once. Turning to this clone: As yet, its antigen is unknown.

The origin of this receptor is a man aged 30 to 39 in good health. The sequenced material came from naive CD4+ T cells from blood.

CDR3 DNA sequence: TGCAGCGACGCCCGGGGAGGAGGCAACTATGGCTACACCTTC. The encoded protein is CSDARGGGNYGYTF. This chain joins TRBV29-1 and TRBJ1-2; D not resolved. Germline V lookup: CDR1 SQVTM, CDR2 ANQGSEA. Trimming removed 7 bases at V and 2 bases at J, with 17 bases between. This CDR3 is 14 amino acids long.